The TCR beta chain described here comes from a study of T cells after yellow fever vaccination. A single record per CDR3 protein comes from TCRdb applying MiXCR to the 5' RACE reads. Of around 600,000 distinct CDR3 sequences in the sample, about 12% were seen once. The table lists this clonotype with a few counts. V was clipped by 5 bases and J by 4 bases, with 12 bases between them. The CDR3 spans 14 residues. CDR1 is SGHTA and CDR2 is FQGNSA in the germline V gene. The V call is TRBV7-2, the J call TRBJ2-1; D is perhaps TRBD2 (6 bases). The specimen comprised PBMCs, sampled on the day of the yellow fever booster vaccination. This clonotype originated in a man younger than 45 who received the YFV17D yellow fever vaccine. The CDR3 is CASSRTGTYNEQFF. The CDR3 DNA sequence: TGTGCCAGCAGCCGAACCGGGACTTACAATGAGCAGTTCTTC.